Sequencing of this T cell receptor beta chain was carried out in a study of tumor-infiltrating lymphocytes in localized non-small cell lung cancer. Study-wide context: Several tumor histologies, both smoking statuses, and some post-neoadjuvant chemotherapy samples were included.

The table came from immunoSEQ multiplex PCR; TCRdb's copy has only in-frame clones and leaves some out. The sample has 12,000 or so clones, 84% seen once; the top ten hold roughly 8%. For this clone: The antigen is not known.

The germline gives CDR1 SGHKS, CDR2 YYEKEE (reference sequence). V shed 4 bases, J shed 5 bases, and the junction held 7 bases outside the gene matches. CDR3 length: 15 residues. General study points: Each assay used a separate piece of the same tissue. Not all patients were TCR sequenced, owing to tissue quantity. Compared with uninvolved lung, tumors showed higher T cell infiltration by TCRbeta sequencing.

The TCR comes from a human donor with non-small cell lung cancer. The source material was lung tumor tissue. The V and J genes are TRBV5-5 and TRBJ2-7, with TRBD1 matching 12 bases. This CDR3 is CASSRGQGARDEQYF. CDR3 nucleotide sequence: TGTGCCAGCAGCCGGGGACAGGGGGCGCGCGACGAGCAGTACTTC.